This is a list of T cell receptor beta chains from one sample in a study of vaccination and CD4 T cells after COVID-19. TCRdb ran MiXCR on the PCR reads and lists one entry per CDR3 protein. The sample lists about 14,000 distinct CDR3 sequences, less than 70% seen once, with about 1.1% in the top ten. The sample here was CD4+ T cells from blood, taken after SARS-CoV-2 vaccination. The receptors derive from a human donor who had recovered from COVID-19. Both conserved end residues are part of each CDR3. The D gene is left open where the match is weak. Expanded clones are given a class, and other clones once, few, many or no size at all.

size	V	D	J	CDR3	DNA
few	TRBV7-2	TRBD1	TRBJ1-2	CASSSGQGDYGYTF	TGTGCCAGCAGCTCAGGACAGGGGGACTATGGCTACACCTTC
NA	TRBV6-1	NA	TRBJ2-7	CASSQGQFEQYF	TGTGCCAGCAGTCAAGGACAGTTCGAGCAGTACTTC
few	TRBV20-1	NA	TRBJ1-5	CSARVGSNQPQHF	TGCAGTGCTAGAGTGGGGTCAAATCAGCCCCAGCATTTT
few	TRBV19	NA	TRBJ2-2	CASSHAAITTGELFF	TGTGCCAGTAGTCACGCAGCGATAACGACCGGGGAGCTGTTTTTT
NA	TRBV20-1	NA	TRBJ2-2	CSARGVWGPTGELFF	TGCAGTGCTAGGGGGGTTTGGGGTCCCACCGGGGAGCTGTTTTTT
NA	TRBV20-1	TRBD2	TRBJ2-1	CYPFLTSGFHNEQFF	TGCTATCCCTTTTTAACTAGCGGATTTCACAATGAGCAGTTCTTC
NA	TRBV28	NA	TRBJ1-2	CASSLFRQLNYGYTF	TGTGCCAGCAGTTTATTCCGGCAGTTAAACTATGGCTACACCTTC
once	TRBV30	NA	TRBJ1-2	CAWEGDHGYTF	TGTGCCTGGGAGGGGGACCATGGCTACACCTTC
NA	TRBV11-1	NA	TRBJ2-5	CASSLRAPQQETQYF	TGTGCCAGCAGCTTAAGGGCTCCACAGCAAGAGACCCAGTACTTC
NA	TRBV7-2	NA	TRBJ2-5	CAGSWRGRGETQYF	TGTGCCGGCAGCTGGAGGGGGCGCGGGGAGACCCAGTACTTC
few	TRBV27	TRBD2	TRBJ2-1	CASSLREGWNEQFF	TGTGCCAGCAGTTTGCGGGAGGGTTGGAATGAGCAGTTCTTC
NA	TRBV7-2	NA	TRBJ1-1	CASSVEGMNTEAFF	TGTGCCAGCAGCGTAGAGGGTATGAACACTGAAGCTTTCTTT
NA	TRBV9	NA	TRBJ2-4	CASSPGTQGRNIQYF	TGTGCCAGCAGCCCCGGGACACAGGGTAGAAACATTCAGTACTTC
NA	TRBV27	NA	TRBJ1-2	CASSLSFMPDRRGGYTF	TGTGCCAGCAGTTTAAGCTTTATGCCCGACAGGAGAGGTGGCTACACCTTC
once	TRBV7-2	NA	TRBJ2-3	CASSLGGAGYTQYF	TGTGCCAGCAGCTTAGGGGGAGCTGGTTATACGCAGTATTTT
NA	TRBV7-3	NA	TRBJ2-7	CASSPRRGQPSYEQYF	TGTGCCAGCAGCCCCCGGCGGGGACAGCCCTCCTACGAGCAGTACTTC
once	TRBV24-1	NA	TRBJ1-5	CATSDSLRSQPQHF	TGTGCCACCAGTGACTCACTAAGGAGCCAGCCCCAGCATTTT